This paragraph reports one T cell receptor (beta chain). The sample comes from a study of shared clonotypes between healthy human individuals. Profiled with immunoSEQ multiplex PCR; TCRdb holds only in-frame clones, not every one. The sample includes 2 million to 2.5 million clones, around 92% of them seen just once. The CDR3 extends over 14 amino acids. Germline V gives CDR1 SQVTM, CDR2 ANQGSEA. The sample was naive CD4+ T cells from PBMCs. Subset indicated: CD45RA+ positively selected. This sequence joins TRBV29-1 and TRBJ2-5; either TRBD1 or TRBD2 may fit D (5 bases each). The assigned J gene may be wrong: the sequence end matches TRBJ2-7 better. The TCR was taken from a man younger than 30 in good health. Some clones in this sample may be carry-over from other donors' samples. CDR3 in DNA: TGCAGCGCATCCCCCTCCGGGACCTTAGGCGAGCAGTACTTC. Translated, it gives CSASPSGTLGEQYF.